This paragraph reports one TCR beta chain. Authors' analysis steps: Amplification with reference gene primers provided the estimates of nucleated cell counts. Sequencing was performed with immunoSEQ multiplex PCR; in TCRdb, only in-frame clones are kept and a portion is missing. The DNA was the basis for D and trimming; V, J and clone size are from that table. The data hold approximately 210,000 clones, with approximately 94% observed a single time. J was trimmed by 4 bases and V by 2 bases; bases with no gene match: 6. There are 16 residues in the CDR3. Germline V gives CDR1 MNHEY, CDR2 SVGAGI. The sample comes from a study of blood T cell repertoires in COVID-19. In the study overall: Italy, Spain and the United States were the sources of the convalescent and acute COVID-19 samples. In each case, the material was cDNA or gDNA derived from T cells, B-cell-depleted T cells, or PBMCs.

Seattle enrolled patients during active infection and tracked them longitudinally. The sequencing sample was made of peripheral blood. V and J are TRBV6-5 and TRBJ1-5; 9 positions agree with TRBD1. This TCR was recovered from a man younger than 45 with COVID-19, enrolled during active disease. Here the CDR3 DNA reads TGTGCCAGCAGTTACACCGGGACAGGGTTAAATCAGCCCCAGCATTTT. It yields the protein CASSYTGTGLNQPQHF.